This T cell receptor beta chain came from a study of T cells after yellow fever vaccination. TCRdb recomputed calls from the 5' RACE reads with MiXCR, one row per CDR3 protein. Of about 500,000 distinct CDR3 sequences in the sample, roughly a sixth were seen once. Study-level findings and limits: Post-booster repertoires again held most primary-vaccination clones (around 95% CD4, roughly 88% CD8). Few clonotypes appeared in both CD4 and CD8 compartments.

As for this clonotype: Antigen: not known.

The V segment lost 7 bases and the J segment 2 bases; nucleotides outside the gene matches: 6. This CDR3 comprises 15 residues. Germline CDR1 SGHVS, CDR2 FQNEAQ. The source of this sequence is a man aged 18-30 years who received the YFV17D yellow fever vaccine. The gene calls are TRBV7-8 and TRBJ1-1, with 11 bases that match TRBD1. Source: PBMCs, taken less than 6 days after the first yellow fever vaccination. DNA for the CDR3: TGTGCCAGCACCCCGGACAGGGGGCATAACACTGAAGCTTTCTTT. This encodes CASTPDRGHNTEAFF.